The clone carrying this T cell receptor (beta chain) showed up many times. As yet, its antigen is unknown. TCRdb recomputed calls from the RACE reads with MiXCR, one row per CDR3 protein. The data contain around 100,000 distinct CDR3 sequences, approximately 10% of them seen just once; the ten biggest clones take up roughly 3%. Sample time point: patch test 2, 6 weeks after DPC sensitization. Indicated treatment: therapeutic diphenylcyclopropenone sensitization with weekly scalp DPC. The record originates from a study of human T cells and chemical hapten exposure. Across the whole study: TCR yields per sample varied, mainly owing to small pooled library volume differences. Study-wide results and limits: Because they had alopecia, donors may respond immunologically unlike healthy people. After DPC sensitization, TCRs above 1 in 1000 frequency showed no change.

This TCR derives from a woman aged 35 to 49 with alopecia areata. Some clones in this sample may be carry-over from other donors' samples. The input for sequencing was whole blood, taken in connection with sensitization to the hapten diphenylcyclopropenone (DPC).

CDR3 sequence (DNA): TGCAGTGCCGTCAGAAGCTCCTACGAGCAGTACTTC. Encoded protein: CSAVRSSYEQYF. The chain links TRBV20-1 to TRBJ2-7; unclear D gene. Germline CDR1 DFQATT, CDR2 SNEGSKA (reference sequence). This CDR3 is 12 amino acids long. The germline V and J ends were trimmed by 6 bases and 0 bases, with 9 bases remaining between them.